Sequencing of this TCR beta chain was carried out in a study of OX40 agonist ivuxolimab in advanced cancers. The overall study: All patients had ivuxolimab intravenously every 2 weeks at 0.01 to 10 mg/kg. Participants, approximately 81% male, averaged about 59 years of age, ranging from about 23 to 85. Earlier treatment with anti-PD-1, anti-PD-L1 or anti-CTLA-4 was permitted, and 35% to 40% had received some.

Method: immunoSEQ multiplex PCR; TCRdb's copy keeps in-frame clones and lacks some. The sample has roughly 82,000 clones; less than 85% are singletons. Regarding this clone: As yet, its antigen is unknown.

Study outcomes and limitations: Dose levels from 0.1 to 3.0 mg/kg saw CD4+ and CD8+ blood T cells expand clonally by week 6.

Per germline, CDR1 SGHTA and CDR2 FQGNSA. V was trimmed by 5 bases and J by 4 bases, leaving 20 bases between them. The CDR3 has 16 residues. This sample comprised CD4+ or CD8+ T cells sorted from blood, obtained in a trial of the OX40 agonist ivuxolimab. This chain connects TRBV7-2 to TRBJ2-5; D possibly uses TRBD1 or TRBD2 (6 bases each). This sequence originates from an adult with an advanced solid tumor such as melanoma, head and neck, liver or kidney cancer. Here the CDR3 reads CASSRGHGGVGETQYF. In DNA form, the CDR3 reads TGTGCCAGCAGCCGGGGCCACGGGGGCGTTGGAGAGACCCAGTACTTC. Full variable domain (remainder filled in from reference TRBV7-2 and TRBJ2-5): GAGVSQSPSNKVTEKGKDVELRCDPISGHTALYWYRQSLGQGLEFLIYFQGNSAPDKSGLPSDRFSAERTGGSVSTLTIQRTQQEDSAVYLCASSRGHGGVGETQYFGPGTRLLVL.